The text below deals with one TCR beta chain. Its antigen is undetermined. Sequencing was performed with immunoSEQ multiplex PCR; in TCRdb, only in-frame clones are kept and a portion is missing. The sample holds a few million clones, just over 90% seen once. This sample is drawn from a study of shared clonotypes between healthy human individuals. Study-level background: A donor's plate count was three for CD4 naive and three for CD4 memory; CD8 naive had two and CD8 memory one.

The CDR3 runs to 13 residues. In germline, CDR1 is MDHEN, CDR2 SYDVKM. The V end lost 5 bases, the J end lost 8 bases, and 13 bases lay between the germline ends. Only CD45RO-negative cells positively selected for CCR7 counted as naive CD8 cells, so terminally differentiated effector memory CD45RA+ cells were excluded. Each sample came from a Caucasian adult donor living in Nashville, Tennessee. General study points: Across subsets, estimated richness was generally greater for naive than for memory populations. Four donors shared 5% to 5.5% of their naive CD4 clonotypes.

This chain uses TRBV28 with TRBJ2-1; D not resolved. Sequencing was carried out using naive CD8+ T cells from PBMCs. The receptor was isolated from a man aged 18 to 29 in good health. Some clones in this sample may be carry-over from other donors' samples. CDR3 bases: TGTGCCAGCAGTGTTAGCCTGATGGATGAGCAGTTCTTC. This sequence encodes CASSVSLMDEQFF.